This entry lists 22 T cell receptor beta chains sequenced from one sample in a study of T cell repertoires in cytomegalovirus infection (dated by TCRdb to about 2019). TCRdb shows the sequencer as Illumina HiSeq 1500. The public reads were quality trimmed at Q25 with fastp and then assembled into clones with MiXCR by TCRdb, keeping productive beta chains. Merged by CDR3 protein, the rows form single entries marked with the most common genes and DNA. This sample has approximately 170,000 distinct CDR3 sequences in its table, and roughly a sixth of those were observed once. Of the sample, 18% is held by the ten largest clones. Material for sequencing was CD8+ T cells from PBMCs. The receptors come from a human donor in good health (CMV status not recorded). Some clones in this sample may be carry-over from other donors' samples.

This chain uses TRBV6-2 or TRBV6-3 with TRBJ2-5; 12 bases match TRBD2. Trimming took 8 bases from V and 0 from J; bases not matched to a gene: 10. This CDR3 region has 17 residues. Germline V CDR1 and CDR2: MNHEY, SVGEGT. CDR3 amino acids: CASEGIGLAGNQETQYF. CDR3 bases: TGTGCCAGCGAAGGAATAGGACTAGCGGGAAACCAAGAGACCCAGTACTTC.

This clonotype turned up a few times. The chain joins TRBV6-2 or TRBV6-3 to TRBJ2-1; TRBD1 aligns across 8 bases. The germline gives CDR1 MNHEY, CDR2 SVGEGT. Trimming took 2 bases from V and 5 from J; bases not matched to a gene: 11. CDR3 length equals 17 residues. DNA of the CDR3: TGTGCCAGCAGTTACGACGCAGAGACAGGGGAACACAATGAGCAGTTCTTC. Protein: CASSYDAETGEHNEQFF.

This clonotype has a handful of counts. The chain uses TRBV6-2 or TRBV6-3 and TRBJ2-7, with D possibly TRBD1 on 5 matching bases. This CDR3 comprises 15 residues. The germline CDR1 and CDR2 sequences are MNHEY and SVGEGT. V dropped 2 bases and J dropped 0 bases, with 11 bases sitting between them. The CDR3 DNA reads TGTGCCAGCAGTTACAACAGGCGATACTCCTACGAGCAGTACTTC. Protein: CASSYNRRYSYEQYF.

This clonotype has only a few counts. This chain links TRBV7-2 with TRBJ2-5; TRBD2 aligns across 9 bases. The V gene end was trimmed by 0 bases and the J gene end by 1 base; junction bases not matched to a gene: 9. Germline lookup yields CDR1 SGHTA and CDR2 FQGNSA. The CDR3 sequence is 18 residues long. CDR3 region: CASSLAVGRREGQETQYF. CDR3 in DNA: TGTGCCAGCAGCTTAGCCGTTGGTAGGCGGGAGGGCCAAGAGACCCAGTACTTC.

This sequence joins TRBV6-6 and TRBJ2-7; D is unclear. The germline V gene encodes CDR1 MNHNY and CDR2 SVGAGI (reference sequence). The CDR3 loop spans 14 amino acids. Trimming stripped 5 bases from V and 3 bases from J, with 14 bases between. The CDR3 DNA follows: TGTGCCAGCAGTGTTACTTCCCCGGGCTACGAGCAGTACTTC. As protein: CASSVTSPGYEQYF.

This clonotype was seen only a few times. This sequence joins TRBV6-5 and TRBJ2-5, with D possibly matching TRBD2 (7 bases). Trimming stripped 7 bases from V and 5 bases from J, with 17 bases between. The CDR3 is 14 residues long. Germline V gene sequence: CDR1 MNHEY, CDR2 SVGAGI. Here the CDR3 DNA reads TGTGCCAGCACAATCGGTGGGGGGGGCGAGACCCAGTACTTC. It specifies CASTIGGGGETQYF.

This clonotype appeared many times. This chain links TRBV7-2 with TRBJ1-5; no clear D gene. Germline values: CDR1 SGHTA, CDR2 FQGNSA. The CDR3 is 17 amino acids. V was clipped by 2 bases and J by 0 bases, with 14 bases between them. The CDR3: CASSLLPEQRSNQPQHF. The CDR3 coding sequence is TGTGCCAGCAGCTTATTGCCGGAACAGCGTAGCAATCAGCCCCAGCATTTT. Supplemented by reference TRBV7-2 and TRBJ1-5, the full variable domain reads GAGVSQSPSNKVTEKGKDVELRCDPISGHTALYWYRQSLGQGLEFLIYFQGNSAPDKSGLPSDRFSAERTGGSVSTLTIQRTQQEDSAVYLCASSLLPEQRSNQPQHFGDGTRLSIL.

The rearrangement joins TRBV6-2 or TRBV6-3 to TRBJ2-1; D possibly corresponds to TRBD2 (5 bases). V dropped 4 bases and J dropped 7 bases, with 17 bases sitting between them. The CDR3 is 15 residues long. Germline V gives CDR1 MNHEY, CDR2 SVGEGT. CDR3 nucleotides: TGTGCCAGCAGTTCGGGCGGAGCGGCGAGGAATGAGCAGTTCTTC. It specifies CASSSGGAARNEQFF.

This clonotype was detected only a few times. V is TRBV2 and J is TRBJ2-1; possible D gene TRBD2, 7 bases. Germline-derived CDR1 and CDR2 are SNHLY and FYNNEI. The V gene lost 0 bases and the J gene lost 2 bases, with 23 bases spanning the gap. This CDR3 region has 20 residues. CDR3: CASSEATLRRAGAPYNEQFF. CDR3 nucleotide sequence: TGTGCCAGCAGTGAAGCGACGCTGCGCCGCGCGGGGGCCCCCTACAATGAGCAGTTCTTC.

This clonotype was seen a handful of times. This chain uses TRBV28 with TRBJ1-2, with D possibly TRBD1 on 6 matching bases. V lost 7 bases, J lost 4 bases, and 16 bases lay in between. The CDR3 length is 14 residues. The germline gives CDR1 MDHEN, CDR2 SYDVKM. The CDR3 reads CASTKGQFLYGYTF. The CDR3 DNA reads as TGTGCCAGCACCAAAGGACAGTTCCTCTATGGCTACACCTTC.

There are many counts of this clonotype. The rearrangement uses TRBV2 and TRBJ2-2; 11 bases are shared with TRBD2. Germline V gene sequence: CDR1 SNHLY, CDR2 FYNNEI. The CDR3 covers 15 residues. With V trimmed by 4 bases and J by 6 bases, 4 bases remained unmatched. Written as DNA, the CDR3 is TGTGCCAGCAGTGGTCTAGCGGGGGGCCCCGGGGAGCTGTTTTTT. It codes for CASSGLAGGPGELFF.

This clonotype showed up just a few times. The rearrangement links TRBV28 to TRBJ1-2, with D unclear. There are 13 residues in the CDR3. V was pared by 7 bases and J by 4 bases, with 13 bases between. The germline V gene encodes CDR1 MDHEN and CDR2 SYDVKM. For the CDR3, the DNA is TGTGCCAGCATCCCCTTGGGCGGCTATGGCTACACCTTC. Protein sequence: CASIPLGGYGYTF.

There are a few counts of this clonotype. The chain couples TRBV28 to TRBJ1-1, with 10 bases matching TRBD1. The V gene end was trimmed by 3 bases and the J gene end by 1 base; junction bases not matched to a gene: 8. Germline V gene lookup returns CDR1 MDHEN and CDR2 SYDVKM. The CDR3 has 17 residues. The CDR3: CASSFRGGQGRNTEAFF. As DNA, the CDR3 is TGTGCCAGCAGTTTTCGGGGGGGACAGGGGAGGAACACTGAAGCTTTCTTT.

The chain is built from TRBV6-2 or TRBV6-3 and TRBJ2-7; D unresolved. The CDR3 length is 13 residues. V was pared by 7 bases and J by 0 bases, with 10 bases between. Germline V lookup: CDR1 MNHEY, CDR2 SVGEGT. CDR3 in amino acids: CASKARSSYEQYF. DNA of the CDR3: TGTGCCAGCAAGGCAAGATCCTCCTACGAGCAGTACTTC.

The CDR3 loop is CASSYSALFSYEQYF. CDR3 bases: TGTGCCAGCAGTTACTCTGCCCTATTCTCCTACGAGCAGTACTTC. The rearrangement joins TRBV6-6 to TRBJ2-7; no firm D call. This CDR3 region has 15 residues. The V and J ends lost 0 bases and 0 bases respectively, with 9 bases between them. Per the germline V gene, CDR1 is MNHNY and CDR2 is SVGAGI (reference sequence).

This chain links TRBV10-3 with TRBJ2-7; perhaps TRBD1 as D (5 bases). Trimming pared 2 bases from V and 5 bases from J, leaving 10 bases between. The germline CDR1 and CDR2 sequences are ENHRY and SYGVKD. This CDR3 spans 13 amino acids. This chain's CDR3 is CAISEPGNDEQYF. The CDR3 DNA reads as TGTGCCATCAGTGAGCCAGGGAATGACGAGCAGTACTTC.

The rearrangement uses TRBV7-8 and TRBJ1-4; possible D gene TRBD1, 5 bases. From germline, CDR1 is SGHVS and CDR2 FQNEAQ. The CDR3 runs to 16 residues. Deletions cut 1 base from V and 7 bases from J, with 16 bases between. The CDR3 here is CASSLVTAGASEKLFF. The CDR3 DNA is TGTGCCAGCAGCTTAGTTACGGCCGGGGCGAGTGAAAAACTGTTTTTT.

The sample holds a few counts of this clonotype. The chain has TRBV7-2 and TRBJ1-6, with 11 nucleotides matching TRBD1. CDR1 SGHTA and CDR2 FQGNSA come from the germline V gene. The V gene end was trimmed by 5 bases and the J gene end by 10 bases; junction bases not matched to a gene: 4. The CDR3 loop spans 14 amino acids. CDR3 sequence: CASSAGQGGSPLHF. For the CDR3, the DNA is TGTGCCAGCAGCGCGGGACAGGGGGGCTCACCCCTCCACTTT.

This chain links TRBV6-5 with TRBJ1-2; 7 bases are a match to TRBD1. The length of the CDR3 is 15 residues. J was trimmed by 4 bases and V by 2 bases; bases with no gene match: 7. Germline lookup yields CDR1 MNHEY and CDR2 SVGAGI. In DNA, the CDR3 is TGTGCCAGCAGTTACGATAAGACAGGGTTCTATGGCTACACCTTC. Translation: CASSYDKTGFYGYTF.

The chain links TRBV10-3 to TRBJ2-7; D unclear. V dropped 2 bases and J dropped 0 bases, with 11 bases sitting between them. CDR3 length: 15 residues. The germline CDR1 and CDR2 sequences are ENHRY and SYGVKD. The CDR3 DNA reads TGTGCCATCAGTGAGCCCGACCAGAGCTCCTACGAGCAGTACTTC. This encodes CAISEPDQSSYEQYF.

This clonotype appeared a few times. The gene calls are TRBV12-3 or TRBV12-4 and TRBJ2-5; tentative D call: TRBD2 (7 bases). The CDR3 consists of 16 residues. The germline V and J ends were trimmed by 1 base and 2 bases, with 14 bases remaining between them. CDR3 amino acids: CASSLVGGGHQETQYF. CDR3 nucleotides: TGTGCCAGCAGTTTAGTTGGCGGGGGCCATCAAGAGACCCAGTACTTC.

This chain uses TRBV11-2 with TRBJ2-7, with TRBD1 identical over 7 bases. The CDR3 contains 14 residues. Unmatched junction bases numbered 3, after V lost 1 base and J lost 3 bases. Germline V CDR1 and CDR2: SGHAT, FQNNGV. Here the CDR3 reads CASSLGQGVYEQYF. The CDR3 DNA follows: TGTGCCAGCAGCTTAGGACAGGGAGTCTACGAGCAGTACTTC.